This T cell receptor beta chain was captured in a study of a mutant IDH1 vaccine in newly diagnosed glioma. Study at large: Among treated patients, 62.5% were male and around 40% female, and mean age was approximately 43 years. The earlier regimen, radiotherapy, temozolomide, or both, was most often both.

Regarding this clone: Its cognate antigen is unknown.

The V gene's germline CDR1 is LNHDA and CDR2 SQIVND (reference sequence). V shed 6 bases, J shed 2 bases, and the junction held 7 bases outside the gene matches. The CDR3 runs 15 residues. The method was immunoSEQ multiplex PCR; TCRdb's version includes in-frame clones alone and lacks a portion of them. The profile shows some 70,000 clones, approximately 84% of them singletons. The time point is: week 35, safety follow-up. All doses held 300 ug of mutant IDH1 20-mer peptide, with topical imiquimod. There were eight vaccinations for patients, given in weeks 1, 3, 5, 7, 11, 15, 19 and 23. Study outcomes and limitations: Of all patients, about 93% showed vaccine-induced immune responses.

The chain links TRBV19 to TRBJ1-2, with 9 bases that match TRBD1. The material sequenced was PBMCs, taken from a glioma patient whose treatment included an IDH1 peptide vaccine. This sequence originates from a man between 18 and 35 years old with glioma. The CDR3 sequence is CASSRGQGTNYGYTF. The DNA for the CDR3 is TGTGCCAGTAGCAGGGGACAGGGCACCAACTATGGCTACACCTTC. Based on the CDR3 plus reference TRBV19 and TRBJ1-2, the full variable domain is DGGITQSPKYLFRKEGQNVTLSCEQNLNHDAMYWYRQDPGQGLRLIYYSQIVNDFQKGDIAEGYSVSREKKESFPLTVTSAQKNPTAFYLCASSRGQGTNYGYTFGSGTRLTVV.